This TCR beta chain was documented in a study of cytomegalovirus exposure and HLA in healthy donors. The study's findings and limits: Among immune exposure information, only CMV serostatus was available. It was assumed in the presence/absence analyses that sequencing depth was roughly uniform across donors.

This CDR3 is 13 amino acids long. Per the germline V gene, CDR1 is WNHNN and CDR2 is SYGVQD (reference sequence). Trimming shortened V by 0 bases and J by 3 bases, and 6 bases separated the two germline ends. The PCR used 60 Vbeta and 13 Jbeta primers. In the original analysis: Roughly 76 million unique TCR beta chains, around 11 million of them shared, were counted by a later analysis. Profiling relied on immunoSEQ multiplex PCR, and the TCRdb table lists in-frame clones only, not all of them. V and J calls and clone size are copied from that table; D and trimming were computed from the DNA. Seen here are roughly 110,000 clones, over 70% observed once, and the top ten hold more than 2%. Turning to this clone: Its target is unknown.

This receptor was identified in a man under 40 in good health and CMV-seronegative. The specimen was PBMCs. The chain has TRBV10-1 and TRBJ2-7; D gene ambiguous. The CDR3 reads CASSESVDYEQYF. CDR3 DNA sequence: TGCGCCAGCAGTGAGTCGGTAGACTACGAGCAGTACTTC.